The 3 T cell receptor beta chains reported below all come from one sample, sequenced in a study of blood T cell repertoires in COVID-19. Profiled with immunoSEQ multiplex PCR; TCRdb holds only in-frame clones, not every one. The table lists around 200,000 clones, roughly 89% of them singletons. Sequenced sample: peripheral blood. The receptor source for this set is a man aged 55-75 years who had recovered from COVID-19.

The V and J genes are TRBV19 and TRBJ2-7, with a tentative D call TRBD1 (6 bases). This CDR3 is 14 amino acids long. The V gene's germline CDR1 is LNHDA and CDR2 SQIVND (reference sequence). Trimming pared 10 bases from V and 4 bases from J, leaving 20 bases between. CDR3 in amino acids: CATAFEGERYEQYF. CDR3 sequence (DNA): TGTGCCACAGCCTTTGAGGGGGAGAGGTACGAGCAGTACTTC.

This clone was seen a few times. The rearrangement joins TRBV5-1 to TRBJ1-1; TRBD1 is a possible D gene (6 bases). In germline, CDR1 is SGHRS, CDR2 YFSETQ. The CDR3 is 13 amino acids. With 0 bases removed from V and 8 bases from J, the gap between germline ends came to 11 bases. The DNA of the CDR3 is TGCGCCAGCAGCTTGGGGGGGCCGGGGGAAGCTTTCTTT. Amino acid sequence: CASSLGGPGEAFF.

This clone was found a few times. V usage is TRBV4-2 and J usage is TRBJ1-3, with 7 bases lining up with TRBD1. This CDR3 spans 16 amino acids. The J segment lost 3 bases and the V segment lost 1 base, leaving 6 bases of the junction unmatched. The germline V gene has CDR1 LGHNA and CDR2 YNFKEQ. The CDR3: CASSQGADRVGNTIYF. In DNA form, the CDR3 reads TGTGCCAGCAGCCAAGGCGCCGACAGGGTTGGAAACACCATATATTTT.